This T cell receptor (beta chain) was found in a study of CD8+ T cells in alopecia areata. RNA was isolated and reverse transcribed to cDNA, the sequencing template. This table comes from immunoSEQ multiplex PCR, and its TCRdb copy is limited to in-frame clones, with some not included. Of over 150,000 clones in the sample, more than 50% are singletons; the top ten hold roughly 5%. The germline V gene encodes CDR1 LNHNV and CDR2 YYDKDF (reference sequence). V shed 0 bases, J shed 1 base, and the junction held 2 bases outside the gene matches. The CDR3 is made up of 15 amino acids. Sequencing input: CD8+ T cells sorted from blood. The chain recombines TRBV15 with TRBJ1-1; TRBD1 matches at 7 bases. The receptor was isolated from a human donor in good health. The CDR3 loop reads CATSREGQKNTEAFF. The CDR3 DNA reads as TGTGCCACCAGCAGAGAGGGACAGAAGAACACTGAAGCTTTCTTT.